This T cell receptor (beta chain) was documented in a study of post-analysis software for immune sequencing data. Across the whole study: The cohort encompassed relapsing-remitting, secondary progressive and progressive-relapsing multiple sclerosis disease courses.

As for this clonotype: Its antigen is not identified.

Study results and caveats: Relative to controls, patients had about five TRBV segments at higher frequency, with TRBV5-6, TRBV5-1 and TRBV20-1 among these. Controls' normalized Chao1 diversity significantly exceeded that of multiple sclerosis patients.

Tagging with unique molecular identifiers was a feature of the TCR beta cDNA libraries. From roughly 1 to 10 million T cells, 400,000 to 650,000 cDNA molecules were obtained. TCRdb independently ran MiXCR on the PCR reads; one entry per CDR3 protein. The table lists hundreds of thousands of distinct CDR3 sequences, just under 30% of them singletons, with about 0.5% in the top ten. This CDR3 is built from 15 residues. V was pared by 4 bases and J by 3 bases, with 2 bases of the junction left unmatched. CDR1 SGHAT and CDR2 FQNNGV come from the germline V gene. V is TRBV11-2 and J is TRBJ2-5, with 13 bases aligning to TRBD2. This receptor was taken from a girl under 18 with multiple sclerosis. The sequenced material came from blood. CDR3 nucleotide sequence: TGTGCCAGCAGCTCCGGGACTAGCGGGGAAGAGACCCAGTACTTC. Its translation: CASSSGTSGEETQYF. Supplemented by reference TRBV11-2 and TRBJ2-5, the full variable domain reads EAGVAQSPRYKIIEKRQSVAFWCNPISGHATLYWYQQILGQGPKLLIQFQNNGVVDDSQLPKDRFSAERLKGVDSTLKIQPAKLEDSAVYLCASSSGTSGEETQYFGPGTRLLVL.